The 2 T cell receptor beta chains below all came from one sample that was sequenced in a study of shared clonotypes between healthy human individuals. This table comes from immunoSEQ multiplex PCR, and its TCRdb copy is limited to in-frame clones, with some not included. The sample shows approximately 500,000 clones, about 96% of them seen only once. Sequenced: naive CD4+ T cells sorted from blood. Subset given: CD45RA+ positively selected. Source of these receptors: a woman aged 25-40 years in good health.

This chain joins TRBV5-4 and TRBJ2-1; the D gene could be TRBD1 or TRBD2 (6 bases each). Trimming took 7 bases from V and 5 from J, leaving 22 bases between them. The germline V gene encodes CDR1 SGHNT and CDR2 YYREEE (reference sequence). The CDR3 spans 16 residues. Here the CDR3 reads CASFHWGAGKDNEQFF. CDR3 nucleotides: TGTGCCAGCTTCCATTGGGGGGCGGGCAAAGACAATGAGCAGTTCTTC.

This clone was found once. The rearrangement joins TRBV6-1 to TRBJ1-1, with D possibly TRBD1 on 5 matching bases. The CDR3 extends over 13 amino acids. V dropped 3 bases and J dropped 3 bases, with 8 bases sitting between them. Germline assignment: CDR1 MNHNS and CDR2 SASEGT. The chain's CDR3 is CASSEDIDTEAFF. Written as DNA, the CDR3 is TGTGCCAGCAGTGAGGACATCGACACTGAAGCTTTCTTT.